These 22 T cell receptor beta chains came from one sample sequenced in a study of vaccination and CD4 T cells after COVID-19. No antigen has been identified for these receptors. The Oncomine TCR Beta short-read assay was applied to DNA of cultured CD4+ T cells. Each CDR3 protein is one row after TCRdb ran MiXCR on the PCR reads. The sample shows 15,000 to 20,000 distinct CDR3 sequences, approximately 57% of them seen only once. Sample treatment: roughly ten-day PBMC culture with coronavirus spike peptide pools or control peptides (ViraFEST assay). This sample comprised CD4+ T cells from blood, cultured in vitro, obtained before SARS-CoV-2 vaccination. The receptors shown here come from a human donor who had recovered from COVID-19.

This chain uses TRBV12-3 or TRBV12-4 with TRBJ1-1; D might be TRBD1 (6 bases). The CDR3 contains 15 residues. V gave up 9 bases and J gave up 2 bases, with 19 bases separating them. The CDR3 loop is CARLNWGGRNTEAFF. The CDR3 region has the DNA TGTGCCAGACTTAATTGGGGGGGCCGTAACACTGAAGCTTTCTTT.

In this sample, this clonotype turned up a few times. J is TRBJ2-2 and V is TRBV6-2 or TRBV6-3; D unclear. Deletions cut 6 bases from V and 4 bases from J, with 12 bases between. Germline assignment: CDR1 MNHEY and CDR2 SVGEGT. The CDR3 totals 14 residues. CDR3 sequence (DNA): TGTGCCAGCAGCGATACAGAAGCCACCGGGGAGCTGTTTTTT. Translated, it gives CASSDTEATGELFF.

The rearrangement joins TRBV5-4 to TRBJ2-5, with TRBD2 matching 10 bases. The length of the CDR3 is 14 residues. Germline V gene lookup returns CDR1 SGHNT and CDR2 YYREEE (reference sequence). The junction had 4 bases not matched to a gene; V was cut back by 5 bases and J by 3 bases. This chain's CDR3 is CASRASGGKETQYF. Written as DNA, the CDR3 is TGTGCCAGCAGGGCTAGCGGGGGCAAAGAGACCCAGTACTTC. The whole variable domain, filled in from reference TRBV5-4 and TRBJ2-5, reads ETGVTQSPTHLIKTRGQQVTLRCSSQSGHNTVSWYQQALGQGPQFIFQYYREEENGRGNFPPRFSGLQFPNYSSELNVNALELDDSALYLCASRASGGKETQYFGPGTRLLVL.

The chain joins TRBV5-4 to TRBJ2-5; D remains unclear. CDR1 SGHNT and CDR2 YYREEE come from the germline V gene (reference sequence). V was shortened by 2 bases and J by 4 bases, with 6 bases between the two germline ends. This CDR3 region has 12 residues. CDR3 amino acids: CASSLGRETQYF. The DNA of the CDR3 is TGTGCCAGCAGCTTAGGTCGAGAGACCCAGTACTTC.

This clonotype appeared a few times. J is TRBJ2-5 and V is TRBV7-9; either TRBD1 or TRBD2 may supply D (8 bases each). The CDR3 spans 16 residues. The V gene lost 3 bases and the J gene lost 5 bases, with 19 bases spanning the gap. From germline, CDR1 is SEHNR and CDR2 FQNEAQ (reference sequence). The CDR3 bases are TGTGCCAGCAGCTTTAGCGGGACAGGAATCGGGGAGACCCAGTACTTC. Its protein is CASSFSGTGIGETQYF.

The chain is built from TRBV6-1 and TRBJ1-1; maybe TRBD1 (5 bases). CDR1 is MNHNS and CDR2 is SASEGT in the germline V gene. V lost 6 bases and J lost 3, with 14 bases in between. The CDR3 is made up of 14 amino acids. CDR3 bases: TGTGCCAGCAGAAACAGGTTACGGGACACTGAAGCTTTCTTT. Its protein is CASRNRLRDTEAFF.

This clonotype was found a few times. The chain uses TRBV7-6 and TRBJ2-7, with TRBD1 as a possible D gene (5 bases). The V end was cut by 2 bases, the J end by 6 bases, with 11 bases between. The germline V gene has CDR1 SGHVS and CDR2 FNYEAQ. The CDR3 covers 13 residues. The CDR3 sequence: CASSLSGQGEQYF. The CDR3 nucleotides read TGTGCCAGCAGCTTAAGTGGGCAGGGCGAGCAGTACTTC.

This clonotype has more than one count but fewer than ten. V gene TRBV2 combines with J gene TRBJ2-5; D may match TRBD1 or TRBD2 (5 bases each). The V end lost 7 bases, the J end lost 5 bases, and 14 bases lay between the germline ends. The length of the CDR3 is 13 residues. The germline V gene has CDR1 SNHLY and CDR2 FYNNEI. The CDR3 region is CASMRGATETQYF. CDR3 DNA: TGTGCCAGCATGCGAGGGGCAACGGAGACCCAGTACTTC.

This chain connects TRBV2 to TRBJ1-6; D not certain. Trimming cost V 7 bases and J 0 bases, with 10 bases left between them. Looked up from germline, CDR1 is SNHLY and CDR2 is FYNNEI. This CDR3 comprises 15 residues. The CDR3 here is CASNMRSSYNSPLHF. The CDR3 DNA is TGTGCCAGCAACATGAGGAGCTCCTATAATTCACCCCTCCACTTT. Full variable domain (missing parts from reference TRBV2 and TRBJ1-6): EPEVTQTPSHQVTQMGQEVILRCVPISNHLYFYWYRQILGQKVEFLVSFYNNEISEKSEIFDDQFSVERPDGSNFTLKIRSTKLEDSAMYFCASNMRSSYNSPLHFGNGTRLTVT.

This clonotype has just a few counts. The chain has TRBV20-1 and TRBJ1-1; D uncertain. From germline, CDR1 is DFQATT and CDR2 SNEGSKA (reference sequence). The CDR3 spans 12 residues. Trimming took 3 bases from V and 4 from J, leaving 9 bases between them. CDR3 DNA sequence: TGCAGTGCTAGGCCTTCAGGCACTGAAGCTTTCTTT. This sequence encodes CSARPSGTEAFF.

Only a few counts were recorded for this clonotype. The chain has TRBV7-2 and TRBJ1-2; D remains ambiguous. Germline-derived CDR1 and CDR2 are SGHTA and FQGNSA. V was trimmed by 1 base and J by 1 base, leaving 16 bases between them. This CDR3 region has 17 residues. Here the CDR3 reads CASSLDDRRRFNYGYTF. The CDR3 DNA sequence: TGTGCCAGCAGCTTAGACGATAGACGACGATTTAACTATGGCTACACCTTC.

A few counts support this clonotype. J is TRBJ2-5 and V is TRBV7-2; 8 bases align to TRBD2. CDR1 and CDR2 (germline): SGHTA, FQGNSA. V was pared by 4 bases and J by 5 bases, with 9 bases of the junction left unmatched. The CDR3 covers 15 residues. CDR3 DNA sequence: TGTGCCAGCAGCTCCCCCTTAGCGGGACGGGAGACCCAGTACTTC. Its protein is CASSSPLAGRETQYF.

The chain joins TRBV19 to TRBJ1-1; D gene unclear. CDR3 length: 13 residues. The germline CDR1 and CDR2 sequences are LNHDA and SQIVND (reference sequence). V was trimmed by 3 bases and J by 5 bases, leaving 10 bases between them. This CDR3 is CASSIRGETEAFF. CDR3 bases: TGTGCCAGTAGTATCCGGGGAGAGACTGAAGCTTTCTTT.

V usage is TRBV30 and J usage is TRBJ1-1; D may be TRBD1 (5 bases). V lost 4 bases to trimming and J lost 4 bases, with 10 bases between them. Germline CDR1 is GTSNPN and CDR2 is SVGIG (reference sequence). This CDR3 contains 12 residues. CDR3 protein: CAWMRDSTEAFF. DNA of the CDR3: TGTGCCTGGATGCGAGACAGCACTGAAGCTTTCTTT.

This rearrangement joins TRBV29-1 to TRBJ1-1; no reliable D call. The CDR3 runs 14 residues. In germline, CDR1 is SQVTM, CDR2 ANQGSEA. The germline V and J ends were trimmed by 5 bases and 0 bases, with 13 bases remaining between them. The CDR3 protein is CSVPREPLNTEAFF. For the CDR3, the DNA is TGCAGCGTTCCGCGGGAACCCTTGAACACTGAAGCTTTCTTT.

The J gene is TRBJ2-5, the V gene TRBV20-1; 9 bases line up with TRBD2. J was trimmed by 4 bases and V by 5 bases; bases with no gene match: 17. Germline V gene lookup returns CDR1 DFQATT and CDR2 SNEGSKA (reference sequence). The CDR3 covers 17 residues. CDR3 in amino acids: CSAAKEDSGSPRETQYF. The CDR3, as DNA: TGCAGTGCTGCTAAGGAGGATAGCGGGAGTCCTCGAGAGACCCAGTACTTC.

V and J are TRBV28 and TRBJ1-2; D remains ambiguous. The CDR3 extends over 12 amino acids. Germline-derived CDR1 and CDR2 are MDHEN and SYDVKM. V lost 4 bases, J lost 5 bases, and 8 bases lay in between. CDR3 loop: CASSWTVYGYTF. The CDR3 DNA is TGTGCCAGCAGTTGGACGGTTTATGGCTACACCTTC.

Here the CDR3 DNA reads TGTGCCAGTAGTAACTTTCTCCCTAACTATGGCTACACCTTC. This encodes CASSNFLPNYGYTF. This chain joins TRBV19 and TRBJ1-2; no clear D gene. The V gene lost 4 bases and the J gene lost 0 bases, with 9 bases spanning the gap. The CDR3 is made up of 14 amino acids. Germline CDR1 reads LNHDA; CDR2 reads SQIVND (reference sequence).

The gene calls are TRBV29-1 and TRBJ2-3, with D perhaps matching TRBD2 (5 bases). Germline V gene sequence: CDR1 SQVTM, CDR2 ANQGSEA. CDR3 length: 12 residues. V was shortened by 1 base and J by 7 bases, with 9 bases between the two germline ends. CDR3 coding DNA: TGCAGCGTTGAAGGAGGGTCCAATACGCAGTATTTT. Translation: CSVEGGSNTQYF.

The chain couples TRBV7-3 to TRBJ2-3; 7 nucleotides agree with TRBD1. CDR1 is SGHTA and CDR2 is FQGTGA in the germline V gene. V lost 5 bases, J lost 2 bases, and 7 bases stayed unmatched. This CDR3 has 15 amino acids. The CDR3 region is CASSPTGAVTDTQYF. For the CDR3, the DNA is TGTGCCAGCAGCCCTACAGGGGCCGTCACAGATACGCAGTATTTT.

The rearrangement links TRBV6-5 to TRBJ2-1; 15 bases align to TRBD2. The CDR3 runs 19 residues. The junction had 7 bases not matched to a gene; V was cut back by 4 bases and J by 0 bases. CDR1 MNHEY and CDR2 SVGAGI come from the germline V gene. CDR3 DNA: TGTGCCAGCAGTTCGACGGGACTAGCGGGAGGACGCTCCTACAATGAGCAGTTCTTC. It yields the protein CASSSTGLAGGRSYNEQFF.

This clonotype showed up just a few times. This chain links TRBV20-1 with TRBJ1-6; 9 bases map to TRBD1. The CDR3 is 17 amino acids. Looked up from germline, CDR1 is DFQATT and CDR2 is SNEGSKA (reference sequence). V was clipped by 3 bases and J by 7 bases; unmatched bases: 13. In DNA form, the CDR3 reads TGCAGTGCTAGTGACAAACAGGGGGCCTTAGTAAATTCACCCCTCCACTTT. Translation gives CSASDKQGALVNSPLHF.